Judged by frequency, the clone carrying this T cell receptor beta chain is medium-sized (0.01 to 0.1%). Its antigen is as yet unknown. This entry is derived from a study of T cell clusters in autoimmune cytopenias. TRB was amplified by touch-down multiplex PCR, primer pools A and B combined. Reanalyzing the multiplex PCR reads, TCRdb keeps one entry per CDR3 protein, without DNA. The repertoire table contains thousands of distinct CDR3 sequences. Regarding the study as a whole: Healthy donors had 2.5 to 3-fold more exclusive TRB clusters than active autoimmune hepatitis patients. No cluster-lack signature appeared between secondary cytopenia and chronic lymphocytic leukemia patients, apparently due to lymphoma masking.

TRB was amplified from around 0.25 ug of peripheral blood genomic DNA per sample. The CDR3 runs 14 residues. Germline V gene sequence: CDR1 MNHEY, CDR2 SVGAGI. The specimen sequenced was peripheral blood. The clonotype was recovered from a human donor with an autoimmune cytopenia or autoimmune hepatitis (not recorded which). The V call is TRBV6-5, the J call TRBJ1-5; as DNA is missing, the TRBD1 call by TCRdb cannot be tested. This CDR3 is CASSQTAGGQPQHF.